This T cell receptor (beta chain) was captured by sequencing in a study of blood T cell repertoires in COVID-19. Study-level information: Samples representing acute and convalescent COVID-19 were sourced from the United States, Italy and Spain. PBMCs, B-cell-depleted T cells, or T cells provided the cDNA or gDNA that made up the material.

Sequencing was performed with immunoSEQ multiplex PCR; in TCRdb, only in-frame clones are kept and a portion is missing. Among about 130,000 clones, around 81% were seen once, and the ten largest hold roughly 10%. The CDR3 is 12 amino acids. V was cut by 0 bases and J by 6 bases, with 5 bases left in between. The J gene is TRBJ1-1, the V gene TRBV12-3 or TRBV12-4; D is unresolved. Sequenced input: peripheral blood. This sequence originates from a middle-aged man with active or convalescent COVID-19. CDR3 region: CASSLAPAEAFF. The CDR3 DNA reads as TGTGCCAGCAGTTTAGCGCCGGCTGAAGCTTTCTTT.